The sequence of this TCR beta chain was determined in a study of shared clonotypes between healthy human individuals. Here immunoSEQ multiplex PCR was the method, and the copy in TCRdb shows in-frame clones only, minus some. In the table there are approximately 1.4 million clones, 95% to 99% of which are singletons. Notes on the study in general: Naive CD4 clonotypes were shared across several donors at around 5%. Researchers sampled blood only, noting tissue repertoires likely differ.

Germline V gives CDR1 SGHVS, CDR2 FNYEAQ. The CDR3 extends over 16 amino acids. V lost 1 base, J lost 3 bases, and 7 bases stayed unmatched. Turning to this clone: What it binds is unknown.

This receptor was identified in a young man in good health. The chain combines TRBV7-6 with TRBJ2-3; 7 positions match TRBD1. Sample: naive CD4+ T cells sorted from blood. Subset in this sample: CD45RA+ positively selected. CDR3 in DNA: TGTGCCAGCAGCTTAGGCACCGCAGGGGGTACAGATACGCAGTATTTT. Its translation: CASSLGTAGGTDTQYF.